What follows describes a single T cell receptor (beta chain). The antigen remains undetermined. Libraries were prepared by immunoSEQ multiplex PCR; TCRdb keeps only in-frame clonotypes and omits some of them. The data contain about 18,000 clones, about 67% of them singletons. The record originates from a study of OX40 agonist ivuxolimab in advanced cancers. The wider study: People in dose escalation had one of these cancers: hepatocellular carcinoma, melanoma, renal cell or head and neck cancer. Prior anti-PD-1, anti-PD-L1 or anti-CTLA-4 therapy did not bar entry, and less than 50% had some. Patients were 82.7% male with ages about 20 to 79, mean about 54.

Findings and limits, study-wide: In CD8+ T cells, expanded clones were on average more numerous than in CD4+.

This sequence originates from an adult with an advanced solid tumor such as melanoma, head and neck, liver or kidney cancer. Sequences were derived from CD4+ or CD8+ T cells sorted from blood, sampled in a trial of the OX40 agonist ivuxolimab.

Here the CDR3 reads CASSSDGNTGELFF. CDR3 DNA: TGCGCCAGCAGCTCGGACGGAAACACCGGGGAGCTGTTTTTT. The chain has TRBV5-1 and TRBJ2-2; D not resolved. Per germline, CDR1 SGHRS and CDR2 YFSETQ. The CDR3 loop spans 14 amino acids. V lost 3 bases and J 2 bases, leaving 8 bases between the germline ends.